The 30 T cell receptor beta chains presented below share a single source sample, sequenced in a study of T cell responses to AZD1222 COVID-19 vaccine. Sequenced by immunoSEQ multiplex PCR; TCRdb stores in-frame clones only, minus some. The sample comprises about 140,000 clones, around 93% of which are singletons, and under 10% rests with the top ten. The sequenced sample was peripheral blood, obtained on day 0 of AZD1222 vaccination. The origin of the receptors is an adult in good health.

This clone was found once. The rearrangement uses TRBV10-2 and TRBJ2-7; D might be TRBD1 or TRBD2, each matching 5 bases. Trimming took off 6 bases at V and 1 base at J, with 7 bases between the two ends. This CDR3 is 12 amino acids long. Germline-derived CDR1 and CDR2 are WSHSY and SAAADI. DNA for the CDR3: TGCGCCAGCAGGGGACGGTCCTACGAGCAGTACTTC. As protein: CASRGRSYEQYF.

V and J are TRBV7-9 and TRBJ1-6, with TRBD1 matching over 7 bases. There are 16 residues in the CDR3. V lost 4 bases to trimming and J lost 10 bases; unmatched junction nucleotides: 13. CDR1 is SEHNR, CDR2 FQNEAQ, per germline (reference sequence). In DNA, the CDR3 is TGTGCCAGCAGCTCGTCCAAACAGGGGTCAGGGTCACCCCTCCACTTT. It yields the protein CASSSSKQGSGSPLHF. Full variable domain (outside the CDR3, taken from reference TRBV7-9 and TRBJ1-6): DTGVSQNPRHKITKRGQNVTFRCDPISEHNRLYWYRQTLGQGPEFLTYFQNEAQLEKSRLLSDRFSAERPKGSFSTLEIQRTEQGDSAMYLCASSSSKQGSGSPLHFGNGTRLTVT.

This clone was found once. CDR3 protein: CAWSNDPWVPGELFF. CDR3 nucleotide sequence: TGTGCCTGGAGCAACGACCCTTGGGTCCCCGGGGAGCTGTTTTTT. This chain joins TRBV30 and TRBJ2-2, with no clear D. The germline CDR1 and CDR2 sequences are GTSNPN and SVGIG (reference sequence). CDR3 length: 15 residues. V dropped 3 bases and J dropped 6 bases, with 17 bases sitting between them.

This chain links TRBV2 with TRBJ1-1; possible D gene TRBD1, 5 bases. CDR1 SNHLY and CDR2 FYNNEI come from the germline V gene. V was shortened by 8 bases and J by 4 bases, with 17 bases between the two germline ends. This CDR3 region has 14 residues. DNA of the CDR3: TGTGCCAGCGAGTGGGGCGCCGATGGCACTGAAGCTTTCTTT. Protein sequence: CASEWGADGTEAFF.

This clone was seen many times. The J gene is TRBJ1-2, the V gene TRBV2; unclear D gene. V dropped 7 bases and J dropped 4 bases, with 10 bases sitting between them. From germline, CDR1 is SNHLY and CDR2 FYNNEI. CDR3 length: 12 amino acids. The CDR3 loop is CASTPVGYGYTF. The DNA of the CDR3 is TGTGCCAGCACCCCCGTGGGCTATGGCTACACCTTC.

CDR3 sequence reads: CASSLGQVSNQPQHF. In nucleotides, the CDR3 is TGTGCCAGCAGCTTAGGACAGGTTAGCAATCAGCCCCAGCATTTT. This sequence joins TRBV7-8 and TRBJ1-5; a weak D match, TRBD1 (6 bases). Trimming removed 1 base at V and 0 bases at J, with 7 bases between. Looked up from germline, CDR1 is SGHVS and CDR2 is FQNEAQ. This CDR3 region has 15 residues.

The J gene is TRBJ2-3, the V gene TRBV30; 8 nucleotides agree with TRBD2. The germline CDR1 and CDR2 sequences are GTSNPN and SVGIG (reference sequence). The ends lost 0 bases at V and 4 bases at J; junction bases unmatched: 12. The CDR3 length is 17 residues. CDR3 amino acids: CAWSVTWGLDGPDTQYF. In nucleotides, the CDR3 is TGTGCCTGGAGTGTAACGTGGGGACTAGACGGGCCAGATACGCAGTATTTT. The complete variable domain, with remaining parts taken from reference TRBV30 and TRBJ2-3, reads SQTIHQWPATLVQPVGSPLSLECTVEGTSNPNLYWYRQAAGRGLQLLFYSVGIGQISSEVPQNLSASRPQDRQFILSSKKLLLSDSGFYLCAWSVTWGLDGPDTQYFGPGTRLTVL.

This clone was observed a few times. V and J are TRBV3-1 (or the pseudogene TRBV3-2) and TRBJ1-5, with 8 bases aligning to TRBD1. Germline trimming cut 2 bases from V and 5 bases from J; bases unmatched to any gene: 8. The CDR3 covers 16 residues. The germline V gene has CDR1 LGHDT and CDR2 YNNKEL (reference sequence). The CDR3 nucleotides read TGTGCCAGCAGCCAATCAGGGGGCAGTTTTCATCAGCCCCAGCATTTT. Its protein is CASSQSGGSFHQPQHF.

V usage is TRBV6-5 and J usage is TRBJ1-1, with D hard to call. The CDR3 is 12 residues long. Trimming removed 2 bases from V and 11 bases from J, with 12 bases in between. From germline, CDR1 is MNHEY and CDR2 SVGAGI. The CDR3 DNA is TGTGCCAGCAGTTACGGAGGAGCTTGGGCTTTCTTT. Translating it yields CASSYGGAWAFF.

The rearrangement joins TRBV7-2 to TRBJ1-2; 7 nucleotides match TRBD1. Germline V gene lookup returns CDR1 SGHTA and CDR2 FQGNSA. With V trimmed by 1 base and J by 8 bases, 4 bases remained unmatched. The CDR3 extends over 13 amino acids. CDR3 in DNA: TGTGCCAGCAGCTTAGAGGGGGCGAGGGGCTACACCTTC. Translated: CASSLEGARGYTF.

This clone was detected only once. The chain joins TRBV3-1 (or the pseudogene TRBV3-2) to TRBJ1-2; D unresolved. Per germline, CDR1 LGHDT and CDR2 YNNKEL (reference sequence). The CDR3 runs to 14 residues. Trimming left V 1 base short and J 6 bases short, with 12 bases between. The CDR3 DNA sequence: TGTGCCAGCAGCCAAGGCGAGGGATGGAATGGCTACACCTTC. Translating gives CASSQGEGWNGYTF.

The chain has TRBV19 and TRBJ2-5, with TRBD2 matching 9 bases. The germline gives CDR1 LNHDA, CDR2 SQIVND (reference sequence). Unmatched junction bases numbered 15, after V lost 8 bases and J lost 5 bases. The CDR3 extends over 16 amino acids. DNA for the CDR3: TGTGCCAGTTCCACACCCGGACTAGCGAGAGGGGAGACCCAGTACTTC. Translation gives CASSTPGLARGETQYF.

The chain combines TRBV18 with TRBJ1-1; weak D call: TRBD1 (6 bases). This CDR3 spans 16 amino acids. Between the trimmed V and J ends, which lost 5 bases and 0 bases, there was a span of 16 bases. CDR1 KGHSH and CDR2 LQKENI come from the germline V gene. The CDR3 protein is CASSYRVLGMNTEAFF. CDR3 bases: TGTGCCAGCTCATACAGGGTGTTGGGCATGAACACTGAAGCTTTCTTT. Supplemented by reference TRBV18 and TRBJ1-1, the full variable domain reads NAGVMQNPRHLVRRRGQEARLRCSPMKGHSHVYWYRQLPEEGLKFMVYLQKENIIDESGMPKERFSAEFPKEGPSILRIQQVVRGDSAAYFCASSYRVLGMNTEAFFGQGTRLTVV.

V gene TRBV27 combines with J gene TRBJ1-1; D remains ambiguous. This CDR3 is 12 amino acids long. The V and J ends lost 7 bases and 4 bases respectively, with 10 bases between them. Looked up from germline, CDR1 is MNHEY and CDR2 is SMNVEV (reference sequence). CDR3 loop: CASIGRITEAFF. CDR3 nucleotide sequence: TGTGCCAGCATCGGGAGGATCACTGAAGCTTTCTTT.

The gene calls are TRBV6-5 and TRBJ2-3, with 10 nucleotides matching TRBD2. The ends lost 5 bases at V and 5 bases at J; junction bases unmatched: 7. Germline V gene data show CDR1 as MNHEY and CDR2 as SVGAGI. The CDR3 loop spans 15 amino acids. The CDR3 nucleotides read TGTGCCAGCAGTATTAGCGGGGGGAGTGGAGATACGCAGTATTTT. Protein: CASSISGGSGDTQYF.

V is TRBV9 and J is TRBJ1-2, with 9 bases that match TRBD1. The junction had 9 bases not matched to a gene; V was cut back by 4 bases and J by 8 bases. Germline CDR1 SGDLS, CDR2 YYNGEE. CDR3 length equals 14 residues. The DNA of the CDR3 is TGTGCCAGCAGCTCCGGGACAGGGCTTGAGGGCTACACCTTC. This translates into CASSSGTGLEGYTF.

This sequence joins TRBV11-2 and TRBJ2-1; 9 bases fit TRBD2. V was pared by 3 bases and J by 9 bases, with 6 bases of the junction left unmatched. The germline gives CDR1 SGHAT, CDR2 FQNNGV. The length of the CDR3 is 14 residues. DNA of the CDR3: TGTGCCAGCAGCTTCCTCGCGGGGGGGCGTGAGCAGTTCTTC. Its protein is CASSFLAGGREQFF.

The CDR3: CASSRTESSTDTQYF. In DNA form, the CDR3 reads TGCGCCAGCAGCCGGACAGAGAGTAGCACAGATACGCAGTATTTT. This chain connects TRBV4-1 to TRBJ2-3; TRBD1 might be the D (6 bases). Trimming pared 4 bases from V and 0 bases from J, leaving 11 bases between. The CDR3 has 15 residues. Germline V CDR1 and CDR2: MGHRA, YSYEKL.

CDR3 DNA: TGTGCCAGCAGCTTTGAGGGGGAGGGTGATACGCAGTATTTT. This sequence encodes CASSFEGEGDTQYF. This rearrangement joins TRBV5-4 to TRBJ2-3; TRBD2 is a possible D gene (7 bases). V lost 2 bases, J lost 6 bases, and 13 bases lay in between. Germline V gives CDR1 SGHNT, CDR2 YYREEE (reference sequence). The CDR3 runs 14 residues.

The chain employs TRBV27 and TRBJ2-3; D gene unclear. Germline CDR1 is MNHEY and CDR2 is SMNVEV (reference sequence). V gave up 6 bases and J gave up 4 bases, with 11 bases separating them. This CDR3 is built from 13 residues. The CDR3 loop is CASSFEAADTQYF. CDR3 bases: TGTGCCAGCAGCTTCGAGGCCGCAGATACGCAGTATTTT.

This rearrangement joins TRBV12-3 or TRBV12-4 to TRBJ2-7; a possible D gene is TRBD2 (6 bases). Trimming stripped 3 bases from V and 3 bases from J, with 6 bases between. The CDR3 is 12 amino acids. CDR3 DNA: TGTGCCAGCAGTTTCGGGGGCTACGAGCAGTACTTC. Translating it yields CASSFGGYEQYF.

The chain combines TRBV28 with TRBJ1-2; D gene uncertain. Per germline, CDR1 MDHEN and CDR2 SYDVKM. This CDR3 has 12 amino acids. V was trimmed by 8 bases and J by 8 bases, leaving 15 bases between them. The CDR3 DNA reads as TGTGCCAGCTGGCCGGCGAGTGGGGGCTACACCTTC. This sequence encodes CASWPASGGYTF.

The CDR3, as DNA: TGTGCCACAAGCCGGGGCGCGAGCTCCTACAATGAGCAGTTCTTC. Translation gives CATSRGASSYNEQFF. V gene TRBV19 combines with J gene TRBJ2-1, with D possibly being TRBD1 or TRBD2 (5 bases each). V was clipped by 10 bases and J by 0 bases, with 16 bases between them. The CDR3 loop spans 15 amino acids. Germline V lookup: CDR1 LNHDA, CDR2 SQIVND (reference sequence).

This chain connects TRBV7-9 to TRBJ2-3; 7 bases map to TRBD2. This CDR3 comprises 15 residues. V was pared by 3 bases and J by 2 bases, with 5 bases of the junction left unmatched. The germline gives CDR1 SEHNR, CDR2 FQNEAQ (reference sequence). The CDR3 is CASSLLRGVTDTQYF. DNA of the CDR3: TGTGCCAGCAGCTTGCTCCGGGGGGTCACAGATACGCAGTATTTT.

The CDR3 spells CASSAPGGRTEAFF. CDR3 sequence (DNA): TGTGCCAGCAGCGCTCCAGGGGGCCGGACTGAAGCTTTCTTT. The chain links TRBV9 to TRBJ1-1; 8 nucleotides agree with TRBD1. The germline gives CDR1 SGDLS, CDR2 YYNGEE. There are 14 residues in the CDR3. Trimming cost V 3 bases and J 5 bases; bases outside gene matches: 6.

The chain has TRBV5-1 and TRBJ1-2; perhaps TRBD1 as D (6 bases). Germline V CDR1 and CDR2: SGHRS, YFSETQ. V lost 0 bases to trimming and J lost 7 bases, with 13 bases between them. CDR3 length equals 14 residues. CDR3 protein: CASSLGWTASGYTF. The CDR3, as DNA: TGCGCCAGCAGCTTGGGTTGGACAGCGAGTGGCTACACCTTC.

The V gene is TRBV2, the J gene TRBJ1-1; 7 positions match TRBD1. CDR3 size: 16 residues. Looked up from germline, CDR1 is SNHLY and CDR2 is FYNNEI. Trimming removed 6 bases from V and 0 bases from J; junction bases left unmatched: 10. CDR3 loop: CASRFLTGTMNTEAFF. The DNA for the CDR3 is TGTGCCAGCAGGTTCTTGACAGGGACCATGAACACTGAAGCTTTCTTT. Full variable domain (remainder filled in from reference TRBV2 and TRBJ1-1): EPEVTQTPSHQVTQMGQEVILRCVPISNHLYFYWYRQILGQKVEFLVSFYNNEISEKSEIFDDQFSVERPDGSNFTLKIRSTKLEDSAMYFCASRFLTGTMNTEAFFGQGTRLTVV.

CDR3 sequence (DNA): TGTGCCAGCAGTTTTCGGCATGTGAATGGCTACACCTTC. Amino acids: CASSFRHVNGYTF. The chain recombines TRBV12-3 or TRBV12-4 with TRBJ1-2, with D uncertain. This CDR3 is built from 13 residues. V was trimmed by 3 bases and J by 6 bases, leaving 11 bases between them.

The chain has TRBV4-2 and TRBJ2-7; D might be TRBD2 (6 bases). Germline V lookup: CDR1 LGHNA, CDR2 YNFKEQ. Between the trimmed V and J ends, which lost 0 bases and 3 bases, there was a span of 12 bases. This CDR3 has 15 amino acids. The CDR3 spells CASSQDPGRNYEQYF. CDR3 in DNA: TGTGCCAGCAGCCAAGACCCGGGGAGGAACTACGAGCAGTACTTC.

This sequence joins TRBV7-2 and TRBJ2-3; D ambiguous. The CDR3 contains 16 residues. V was cut by 0 bases and J by 2 bases, with 12 bases left in between. From germline, CDR1 is SGHTA and CDR2 FQGNSA. DNA for the CDR3: TGTGCCAGCAGCTTAGCTTTGAGCAGCTCCACAGATACGCAGTATTTT. Its translation is CASSLALSSSTDTQYF.